These T cell receptor beta chains were read from a single sample in a study of response to subunit inactivated influenza vaccine. TCRdb re-called the RT-PCR reads through MiXCR, storing one row per CDR3 protein. Seen here are around 320,000 distinct CDR3 sequences, 20% to 25% observed once, and the top ten hold about 9.4%. Specimen: PBMCs from blood, collected about 20 months after vaccination. All receptors come from a man between 50 and 69 years old who received an inactivated influenza vaccine. CDR3s include the opening cysteine and the closing phenylalanine or tryptophan. D genes are given only for firm matches. The size field is filled for only some rows; it gives once, few, many or a size class.

j_gene	len	abundance	d_gene	v_gene	CDR3nt	CDR3aa
TRBJ2-7	11	few	NA	TRBV2	TGTGCCAGCACCAGGCTCTACGAGCAGTACTTC	CASTRLYEQYF
TRBJ1-3	12	few	NA	TRBV19	TGTGCCACTCGACAGTCTGGAAACACCATATATTTT	CATRQSGNTIYF
TRBJ1-1	16	few	TRBD1	TRBV3-1	TGTGCCAGCAGCCAAGTAGGGGGCCCGTTGTTTCAAGAAGCTTTCTTT	CASSQVGGPLFQEAFF
TRBJ2-2	14	NA	NA	TRBV12-3/TRBV12-4	TGTGCCAGCAGTCTCAGACTGGGCCCCGGGGAGCTGTTTTTT	CASSLRLGPGELFF
TRBJ2-2	17	NA	TRBD2	TRBV12-3/TRBV12-4	TGTGCCAGCAGACTAAGGGGACTATCAGTGAACACCGGGGAGCTGTTTTTT	CASRLRGLSVNTGELFF
TRBJ1-6	16	few	NA	TRBV27	TGTGCCAGCAGTTTAGAGGGGCCGACTCTTAATTCACCCCTCCACTTT	CASSLEGPTLNSPLHF
TRBJ2-7	15	NA	TRBD2	TRBV3-1	TGTGCCAGCAGCAACGGGATGGGGGGGATTGACGAGCAGTACTTC	CASSNGMGGIDEQYF
TRBJ2-5	12	many	NA	TRBV2	TGTGCCAGCAGTCCGTACCAAGAGACCCAGTACTTC	CASSPYQETQYF
TRBJ1-4	15	many	NA	TRBV13	TGTGCCAGCAGCCGTACATTTGGCGGGGAACAAAAACTGTTTTTT	CASSRTFGGEQKLFF
TRBJ1-2	15	many	NA	TRBV6-1	TGTGCCAGCCAAGCAGGAGGACGGGCCCCTTATGGCTACACCTTC	CASQAGGRAPYGYTF
TRBJ1-1	13	NA	NA	TRBV7-9	TGTGCCAGCAATGGGGGGCAGGGCACTGAAGCTTTCTTT	CASNGGQGTEAFF
TRBJ1-4	15	few	NA	TRBV10-2	TGCGCCAGCAGGGAGTTCCTGTCCACTAATGAAAAACTGTTTTTT	CASREFLSTNEKLFF
TRBJ1-1	13	few	NA	TRBV20-1	TGCAGTGCTAAGGACAGCTTTAACACTGAAGCTTTCTTT	CSAKDSFNTEAFF
TRBJ1-5	14	few	TRBD1	TRBV12-3/TRBV12-4	TGTGCCAGCAGTCCCGACAGGGTGGTGCAGCCCCAGCATTTT	CASSPDRVVQPQHF
TRBJ2-3	17	NA	NA	TRBV27	TGTGCCAGCAGTTTGGTCCAACCTGGGGGGTCCACAGATACGCAGTATTTT	CASSLVQPGGSTDTQYF
TRBJ2-3	13	once	NA	TRBV6-1	TGTGCCAGCAGCGGGACCGGTATCGGTACGCAGTATTTT	CASSGTGIGTQYF
TRBJ2-1	13	few	NA	TRBV2	TGTGCCAGCTCGCGCAATTCCTACAATGAGCAGTTCTTC	CASSRNSYNEQFF
TRBJ2-7	19	few	NA	TRBV21-1	TGTGCCAGCAGCAAAAGGACGGCAGGCCGAGGTCTTAGCCCCTACGAGCAGTACTTC	CASSKRTAGRGLSPYEQYF
TRBJ2-5	14	many	TRBD1	TRBV12-3/TRBV12-4	TGTGCCAGCAGTCGACAGGGTTTGCAAGAGACCCAGTACTTC	CASSRQGLQETQYF
TRBJ2-2	14	few	NA	TRBV20-1	TGCAGTGCTATTAGTGGATCCTACACCGGGGAGCTGTTTTTT	CSAISGSYTGELFF
TRBJ1-2	13	many	NA	TRBV29-1	TGCAGCGTGTCTGTTGGGGGCCGTAATGGCTACACCTTC	CSVSVGGRNGYTF
TRBJ1-5	17	NA	TRBD1	TRBV27	TGTGCCAGCAGTTTATCGCAGACAGGGGGAGTCAATCAGCCCCAGCATTTT	CASSLSQTGGVNQPQHF
TRBJ1-1	15	NA	NA	TRBV3-1	TGTGCCAGCAGCCAAGCGCCAGGGGTGAACACTGAAGCTTTCTTT	CASSQAPGVNTEAFF
TRBJ1-5	13	few	NA	TRBV7-2	TGTGCCAGCAGCCGACCGCCTGGCCAGCCCCAGCATTTT	CASSRPPGQPQHF
TRBJ1-1	14	NA	NA	TRBV12-3/TRBV12-4	TGTGCCACCACTCCCGGGACCCACAACCCTGAAGCTTTCTTT	CATTPGTHNPEAFF
TRBJ2-7	14	few	TRBD2	TRBV27	TGTGCCAGCAGTCTTGACGGGAGGGGGTACGAGCAGTACTTC	CASSLDGRGYEQYF
TRBJ2-5	15	NA	NA	TRBV18	TGTGCCAGCTCACCATTCGCAGGGAATTTTGAGACCCAGTACTTC	CASSPFAGNFETQYF
TRBJ1-1	15	few	TRBD1	TRBV28	TGTGCCAGCAGCCAACCTACAGGGGGCAGGTCTGAAGCTTTCTTT	CASSQPTGGRSEAFF
TRBJ1-5	13	many	NA	TRBV7-8	TGTGCCAGCAGCACAGTGGGGAATCAGCCCCAGCATTTT	CASSTVGNQPQHF
TRBJ2-3	13	few	NA	TRBV11-1	TGTGCCAGCAGCTTAGAGTCCTTGGGACCTGGGTATTTT	CASSLESLGPGYF
TRBJ1-2	13	many	TRBD1	TRBV7-9	TGTGCCAGCAGCTTAACAGGGGGGTATGGCTACACCTTC	CASSLTGGYGYTF
TRBJ2-5	13	few	TRBD2	TRBV29-1	TGCAGCGTTAGCGGGAGGGCCGCAGAGACCCAGTACTTC	CSVSGRAAETQYF
TRBJ1-4	20	NA	TRBD1	TRBV7-2	TGTGCCAGCAGCTTAGCCGAGGACAGGGGCCTTATGATAACTAATGAAAAACTGTTTTTT	CASSLAEDRGLMITNEKLFF
TRBJ2-2	13	few	TRBD1	TRBV12-3/TRBV12-4	TGTGCCAGCCAACAGGGGACCACCGGGGAGCTGTTTTTT	CASQQGTTGELFF
TRBJ1-4	16	NA	NA	TRBV7-2	TGTGCCAGCAGCCTATCCTCGACAGTAACTAATGAAAAACTGTTTTTT	CASSLSSTVTNEKLFF
TRBJ2-1	12	few	NA	TRBV24-1	TGTGCCACCAGTGATCCTAGGATGGAGCAGTTCTTC	CATSDPRMEQFF
TRBJ1-2	16	few	TRBD1	TRBV7-2	TGTGCCAGCAGCTTAGGCCCTCGGGACAGCAACTGGGGCTACACCTTC	CASSLGPRDSNWGYTF
TRBJ1-2	16	NA	TRBD1	TRBV6-1	TGTGCCAGCAGGGGGGGACAGGCGGAAAAATTCTATGGCTACACCTTC	CASRGGQAEKFYGYTF
TRBJ1-4	14	few	NA	TRBV5-1	TGCGCCAGCAGCCCCCAGATGGAGGGTGAAAAACTGTTTTTT	CASSPQMEGEKLFF
TRBJ2-7	13	NA	NA	TRBV29-1	TGCAGCGTGAGGGGGAGCCCAGACTACGAGCAGTACTTC	CSVRGSPDYEQYF
TRBJ1-1	13	few	NA	TRBV15	TGTGCCACCAGCAGAGAAGGAGGGGTCGGAGCTTTCTTT	CATSREGGVGAFF
TRBJ1-1	13	few	NA	TRBV2	TGTGCCAGCAGTCGCAGGGGGAACACTGAAGCTTTCTTT	CASSRRGNTEAFF
TRBJ2-7	15	once	NA	TRBV5-1	TGCGCCAGCAGCTTGGAAGGGCCAGCCGCGGCAAAGCAGTACTTC	CASSLEGPAAAKQYF
TRBJ1-1	13	once	TRBD1	TRBV12-3/TRBV12-4	TGTGCCAGCAGTTCACAGGGGGCGCGTGAAGCTTTCTTT	CASSSQGAREAFF
TRBJ2-2	18	few	TRBD2	TRBV11-1	TGTGCCAGCAGCCCGGGACTAGTTTGGCTTTCGGACACCGGGGAGCTGTTTTTT	CASSPGLVWLSDTGELFF